The T cell receptor beta chain described here comes from a study of CD8+ T cells in alopecia areata. Study findings and constraints: Tofacitinib significantly decreased scalp clonality and expanded CD8+ clones among top 100. Sequences from scalp samples also cover resident alphabeta T cells of normal skin. Clonality exceeded that of normal scalp in lesional scalp, most notably in alopecia totalis/universalis.

With respect to this clone: Its antigen is unidentified.

Treatment defined: oral pan-JAK inhibitor, 5-10 mg twice daily. Peripheral blood and lesional scalp punch biopsies were taken from alopecia areata patients. The germline gives CDR1 SQVTM, CDR2 ANQGSEA. Losses at the gene ends were 3 bases for V and 4 bases for J; bases not matched to a gene: 4. The CDR3 covers 14 residues. The authors extracted RNA and reverse transcribed it into cDNA as the sequencing template. Using immunoSEQ multiplex PCR, the repertoire was profiled, and TCRdb retains in-frame clones only, with some absent. The sample lists a few hundred thousand clones, approximately 40% seen once, with approximately 2.4% in the top ten.

The chain is built from TRBV29-1 and TRBJ2-3; 10 bases are shared with TRBD2. The clonotype comes from a human donor with alopecia areata. Source: CD4+ T cells sorted from blood, taken at roughly week 38, from a patient treated with tofacitinib. CDR3 nucleotides: TGCAGCGTTGACTCTAGCGGGAGTGCAGATACGCAGTATTTT. It specifies CSVDSSGSADTQYF.